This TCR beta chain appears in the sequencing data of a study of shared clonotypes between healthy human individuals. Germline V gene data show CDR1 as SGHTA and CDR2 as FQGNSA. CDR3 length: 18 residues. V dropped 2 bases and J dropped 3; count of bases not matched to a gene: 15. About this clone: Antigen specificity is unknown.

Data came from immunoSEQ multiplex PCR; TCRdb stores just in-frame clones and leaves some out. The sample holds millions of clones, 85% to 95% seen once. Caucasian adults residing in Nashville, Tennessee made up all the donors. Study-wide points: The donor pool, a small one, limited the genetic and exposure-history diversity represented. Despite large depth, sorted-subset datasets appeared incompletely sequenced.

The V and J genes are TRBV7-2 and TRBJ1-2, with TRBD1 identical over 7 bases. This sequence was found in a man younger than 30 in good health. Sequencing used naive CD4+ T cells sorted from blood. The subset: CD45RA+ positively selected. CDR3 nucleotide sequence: TGTGCCAGCAGCTTACAATTCCCGACAGGGACGAATGACTATGGCTACACCTTC. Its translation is CASSLQFPTGTNDYGYTF. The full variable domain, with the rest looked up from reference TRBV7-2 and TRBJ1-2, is GAGVSQSPSNKVTEKGKDVELRCDPISGHTALYWYRQSLGQGLEFLIYFQGNSAPDKSGLPSDRFSAERTGGSVSTLTIQRTQQEDSAVYLCASSLQFPTGTNDYGYTFGSGTRLTVV.